The clone carrying this TCR beta chain was seen a few times. The antigen is not known. Sequence at one end of the junction differs from germline and may be a read error. These data originate in a study of T cells after yellow fever vaccination. Study-wide context: The fractions with low cell numbers were processed using SMART-Seq v4 Ultra Low Input.

The study made its TCR cDNA through 5'RACE template switching. That step introduced a universal primer site along with UMIs. TCRdb reanalysed the 5' RACE reads using MiXCR and keeps one entry per CDR3 protein. The profile covers hundreds of thousands of distinct CDR3 sequences, with around 20% appearing a single time and over 15% taken by the ten largest. Study-wide results and caveats: There was a small share of clonotypes that showed up in both the CD4 and CD8 compartments.

Germline assignment: CDR1 SGHRS and CDR2 YFSETQ. The CDR3 has 14 residues. Sequencing was performed on PBMCs, taken before the yellow fever booster vaccination. The receptor comes from a man between 18 and 29 years old who received the YFV17D yellow fever vaccine. The J gene is TRBJ1-3, the V gene TRBV5-1; D unclear. DNA of the CDR3: TGCGCCAGCAGTTTGGGGTACTCTGGAAACACCATATATTTT. Its protein is CASSLGYSGNTIYF.